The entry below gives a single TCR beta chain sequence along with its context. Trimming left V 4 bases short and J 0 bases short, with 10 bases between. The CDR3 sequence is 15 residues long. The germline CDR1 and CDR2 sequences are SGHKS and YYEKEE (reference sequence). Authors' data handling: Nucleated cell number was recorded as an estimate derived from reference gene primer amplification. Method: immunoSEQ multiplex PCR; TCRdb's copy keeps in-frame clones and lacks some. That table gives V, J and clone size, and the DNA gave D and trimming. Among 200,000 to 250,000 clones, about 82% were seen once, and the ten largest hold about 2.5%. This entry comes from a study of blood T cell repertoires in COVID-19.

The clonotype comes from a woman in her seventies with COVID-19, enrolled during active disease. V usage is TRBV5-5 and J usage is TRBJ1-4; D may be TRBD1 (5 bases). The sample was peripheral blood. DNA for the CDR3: TGTGCCAGCAGCGCACCAGGGACAACTAATGAAAAACTGTTTTTT. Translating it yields CASSAPGTTNEKLFF.